This TCR beta chain was sequenced for a study of blood T cell repertoires in COVID-19. In the study overall: The study drew acute and convalescent COVID-19 samples from the United States, Italy and Spain. PBMCs, B-cell-depleted T cells, or T cells were the source of the cDNA or gDNA that made up the material.

Authors' data handling: Nucleated cell number was recorded as an estimate derived from reference gene primer amplification. Libraries were prepared by immunoSEQ multiplex PCR; TCRdb keeps only in-frame clonotypes and omits some of them. The V and J calls and the clone size are those of that table, but D and trimming were determined from the DNA. The data hold 330,000 or so clones, with more than 70% observed a single time. The Seattle patients, enrolled during active infection, were followed longitudinally. The CDR3 spans 15 residues. Looked up from germline, CDR1 is SGHAT and CDR2 is FQNNGV. The V segment lost 5 bases and the J segment 2 bases; nucleotides outside the gene matches: 8.

V and J are TRBV11-2 and TRBJ2-7; TRBD2 matches 8 bases. The clonotype originates from a woman aged 55 to 70 with COVID-19, enrolled during active disease. What was sequenced was peripheral blood. CDR3 sequence (DNA): TGTGCCAGCAGCCCGGGGGGGGGACGGACCTACGAGCAGTACTTC. Its translation is CASSPGGGRTYEQYF. The variable domain in full, with the rest retrieved from reference TRBV11-2 and TRBJ2-7, is EAGVAQSPRYKIIEKRQSVAFWCNPISGHATLYWYQQILGQGPKLLIQFQNNGVVDDSQLPKDRFSAERLKGVDSTLKIQPAKLEDSAVYLCASSPGGGRTYEQYFGPGTRLTVT.